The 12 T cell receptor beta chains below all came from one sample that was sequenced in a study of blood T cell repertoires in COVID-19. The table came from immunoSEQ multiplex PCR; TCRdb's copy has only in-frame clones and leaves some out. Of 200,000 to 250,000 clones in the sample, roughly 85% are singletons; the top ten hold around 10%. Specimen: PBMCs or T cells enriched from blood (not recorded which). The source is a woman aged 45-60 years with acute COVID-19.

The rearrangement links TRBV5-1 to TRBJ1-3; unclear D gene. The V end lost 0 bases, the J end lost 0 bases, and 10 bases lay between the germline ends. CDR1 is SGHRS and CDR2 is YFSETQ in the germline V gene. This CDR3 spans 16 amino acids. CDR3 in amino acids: CASSLEAASSGNTIYF. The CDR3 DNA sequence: TGCGCCAGCAGCTTGGAAGCCGCAAGCTCTGGAAACACCATATATTTT.

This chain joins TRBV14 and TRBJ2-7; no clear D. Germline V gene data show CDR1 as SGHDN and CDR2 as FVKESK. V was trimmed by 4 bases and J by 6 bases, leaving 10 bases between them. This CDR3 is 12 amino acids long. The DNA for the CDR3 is TGTGCCAGCAGCCGAGCACTCGGCGAGCAGTACTTC. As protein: CASSRALGEQYF.

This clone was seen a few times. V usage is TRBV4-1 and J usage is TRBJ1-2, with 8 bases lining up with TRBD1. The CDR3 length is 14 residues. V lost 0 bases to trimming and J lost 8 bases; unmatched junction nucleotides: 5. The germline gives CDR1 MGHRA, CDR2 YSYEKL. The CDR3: CASSQDRQGLGYTF. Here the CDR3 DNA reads TGCGCCAGCAGCCAAGATCGACAGGGGTTAGGCTACACCTTC.

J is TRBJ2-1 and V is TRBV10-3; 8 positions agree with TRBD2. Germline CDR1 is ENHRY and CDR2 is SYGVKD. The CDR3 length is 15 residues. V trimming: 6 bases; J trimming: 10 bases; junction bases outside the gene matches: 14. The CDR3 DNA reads TGTGCCATCAGGGAGGCGCCGCCGGGGGGGGAGGAGCAGTTCTTC. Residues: CAIREAPPGGEEQFF.

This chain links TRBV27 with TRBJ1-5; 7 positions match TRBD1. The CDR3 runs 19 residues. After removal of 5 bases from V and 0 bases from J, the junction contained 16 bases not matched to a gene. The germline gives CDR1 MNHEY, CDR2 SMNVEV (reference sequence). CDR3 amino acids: CASSPAPGTALYSNQPQHF. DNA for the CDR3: TGTGCCAGCAGTCCAGCCCCTGGGACAGCCCTATATAGCAATCAGCCCCAGCATTTT.

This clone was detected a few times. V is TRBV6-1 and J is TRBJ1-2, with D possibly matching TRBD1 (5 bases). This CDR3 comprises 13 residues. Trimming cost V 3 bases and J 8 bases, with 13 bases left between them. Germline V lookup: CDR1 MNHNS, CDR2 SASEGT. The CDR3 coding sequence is TGTGCCAGCAGTGACAGGGAATTGGACGGCTACACCTTC. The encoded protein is CASSDRELDGYTF.

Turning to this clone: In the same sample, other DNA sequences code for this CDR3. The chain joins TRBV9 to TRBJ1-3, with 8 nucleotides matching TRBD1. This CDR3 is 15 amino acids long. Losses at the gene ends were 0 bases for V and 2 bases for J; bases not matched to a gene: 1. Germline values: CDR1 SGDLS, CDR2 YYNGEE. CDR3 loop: CASSVGTGTGNTIYF. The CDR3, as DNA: TGTGCCAGCAGCGTAGGGACAGGGACTGGAAACACCATATATTTT. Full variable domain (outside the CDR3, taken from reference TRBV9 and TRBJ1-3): DSGVTQTPKHLITATGQRVTLRCSPRSGDLSVYWYQQSLDQGLQFLIQYYNGEERAKGNILERFSAQQFPDLHSELNLSSLELGDSALYFCASSVGTGTGNTIYFGEGSWLTVV.

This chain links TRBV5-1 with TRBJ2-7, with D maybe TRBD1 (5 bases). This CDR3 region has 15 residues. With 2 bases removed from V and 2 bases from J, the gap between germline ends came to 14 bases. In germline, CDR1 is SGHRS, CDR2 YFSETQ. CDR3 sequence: CASSFRSQGAYEQYF. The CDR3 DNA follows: TGCGCCAGCAGCTTCCGTAGCCAAGGGGCCTACGAGCAGTACTTC.

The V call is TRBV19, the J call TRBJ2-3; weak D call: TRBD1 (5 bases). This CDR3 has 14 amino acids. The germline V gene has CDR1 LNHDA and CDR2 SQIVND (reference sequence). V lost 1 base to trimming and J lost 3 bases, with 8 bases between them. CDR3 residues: CASSIGQTTDTQYF. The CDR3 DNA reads TGTGCCAGTAGTATAGGACAGACGACAGATACGCAGTATTTT. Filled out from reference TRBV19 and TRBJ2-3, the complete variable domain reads DGGITQSPKYLFRKEGQNVTLSCEQNLNHDAMYWYRQDPGQGLRLIYYSQIVNDFQKGDIAEGYSVSREKKESFPLTVTSAQKNPTAFYLCASSIGQTTDTQYFGPGTRLTVL.

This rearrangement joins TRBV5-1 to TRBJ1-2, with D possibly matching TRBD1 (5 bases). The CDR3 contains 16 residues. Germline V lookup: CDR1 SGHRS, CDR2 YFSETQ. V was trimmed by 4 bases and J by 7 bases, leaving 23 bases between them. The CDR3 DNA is TGCGCCAGCAGCCCCAGTGGGGGGAACGTAAGGGGTGGCTACACCTTC. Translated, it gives CASSPSGGNVRGGYTF.

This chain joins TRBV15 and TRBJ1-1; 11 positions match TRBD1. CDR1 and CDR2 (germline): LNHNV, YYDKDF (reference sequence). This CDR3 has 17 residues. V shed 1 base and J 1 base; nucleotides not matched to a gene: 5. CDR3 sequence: CATSRGGTGGPNTEAFF. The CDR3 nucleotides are TGTGCCACCAGCAGAGGTGGGACAGGGGGACCGAACACTGAAGCTTTCTTT.

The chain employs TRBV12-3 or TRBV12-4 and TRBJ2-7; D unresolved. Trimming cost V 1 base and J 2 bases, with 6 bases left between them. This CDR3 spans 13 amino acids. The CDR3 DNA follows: TGTGCCAGCAGTTTAGAGCTAACCTACGAGCAGTACTTC. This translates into CASSLELTYEQYF.